The next 13 T cell receptor beta chains were all read from a single sample in a study of T cells in Graves' hyperthyroidism and ophthalmopathy. Template material for amplifying TCR beta CDR3 regions consisted of RNA transcripts. Using the HTBI primer set, a first-round RT-PCR was run on the TCR CDR3. Using its own MiXCR run on the multiplex PCR reads, TCRdb lists one record per CDR3 protein. The data show about 420,000 distinct CDR3 sequences, roughly an eighth seen once. The sequencing sample was made of blood. The receptors were gathered from a woman between 18 and 29 years old with Graves' hyperthyroidism.

In its sample, this clonotype was seen a few times. This chain uses TRBV27 with TRBJ1-4; 9 nucleotides line up with TRBD1. Germline CDR1 and CDR2: MNHEY and SMNVEV (reference sequence). Germline trimming cut 3 bases from V and 10 bases from J; bases unmatched to any gene: 6. The CDR3 runs 14 residues. The DNA for the CDR3 is TGTGCCAGCAGTTTCGGTGGGGGACAGGGAAAACTGTTTTTT. Protein sequence: CASSFGGGQGKLFF. Supplemented by reference TRBV27 and TRBJ1-4, the full variable domain reads EAQVTQNPRYLITVTGKKLTVTCSQNMNHEYMSWYRQDPGLGLRQIYYSMNVEVTDKGDVPEGYKVSRKEKRNFPLILESPSPNQTSLYFCASSFGGGQGKLFFGSGTQLSVL.

This clonotype was picked up many times. The V call is TRBV6-1, the J call TRBJ1-2; a possible D gene is TRBD1 (5 bases). Per the germline V gene, CDR1 is MNHNS and CDR2 is SASEGT. This CDR3 has 16 amino acids. Trimming left V 5 bases short and J 4 bases short, with 20 bases between. The CDR3 is CASSPQEYDLSYGYTF. DNA for the CDR3: TGTGCCAGCAGTCCACAGGAGTATGACCTCTCCTATGGCTACACCTTC.

Many counts were recorded for this clonotype. An end of the junction differs from the germline gene, which may be a read error. The CDR3: CASNLQFLPNEQFF. CDR3 coding DNA: TGTGCCAGCAACTTACAGTTTCTCCCCAATGAGCAGTTCTTC. This chain links TRBV11-2 with TRBJ2-1; the D is unclear. Per germline, CDR1 SGHAT and CDR2 FQNNGV. The CDR3 consists of 14 residues. The whole variable domain, filled in from reference TRBV11-2 and TRBJ2-1, reads EAGVAQSPRYKIIEKRQSVAFWCNPISGHATLYWYQQILGQGPKLLIQFQNNGVVDDSQLPKDRFSAERLKGVDSTLKIQPAKLEDSAVYLCASNLQFLPNEQFFGPGTRLTVL.

This clonotype was found many times. J is TRBJ2-1 and V is TRBV30, with D possibly TRBD2 on 5 matching bases. The CDR3 is 14 amino acids. The germline V gene encodes CDR1 GTSNPN and CDR2 SVGIG (reference sequence). Trimming took 2 bases from V and 6 from J, leaving 14 bases between them. The DNA of the CDR3 is TGTGCCTGGAGTAGGGAGAATCTGGGCAATGAGCAGTTCTTC. Residues: CAWSRENLGNEQFF.

At least ten counts were recorded for this clonotype. This sequence joins TRBV5-6 and TRBJ2-7; D may be TRBD2 (6 bases). CDR1 and CDR2 from the germline V gene are SGHDT and YYEEEE. The V and J ends lost 3 bases and 5 bases respectively, with 12 bases between them. The CDR3 totals 13 residues. The CDR3 DNA reads as TGTGCCAGCAGCTCGGGGGATCATGACGAGCAGTACTTC. Translating it yields CASSSGDHDEQYF.

CDR3 sequence: CASSSPPLAGGAGAQFF. CDR3 bases: TGTGCCAGCAGTTCCCCCCCGCTAGCGGGCGGAGCCGGGGCGCAGTTCTTC. The chain links TRBV28 to TRBJ2-1; 8 positions match TRBD2. CDR3 length: 17 amino acids. V shed 4 bases and J 12 bases; nucleotides not matched to a gene: 20. CDR1 and CDR2 (germline): MDHEN, SYDVKM.

This clonotype has just a few counts. The chain links TRBV19 to TRBJ1-5; a possible D gene is TRBD1 (6 bases). Germline lookup yields CDR1 LNHDA and CDR2 SQIVND (reference sequence). V lost 5 bases, J lost 0 bases, and 20 bases lay in between. The length of the CDR3 is 18 residues. The CDR3 sequence is CASSPRQGPVYSNQPQHF. The DNA of the CDR3 is TGTGCCAGTAGTCCCCGGCAGGGGCCGGTCTATAGCAATCAGCCCCAGCATTTT.

This rearrangement joins TRBV12-3 or TRBV12-4 to TRBJ2-5, with 9 bases identical to TRBD2. This CDR3 spans 15 amino acids. After removal of 5 bases from V and 3 bases from J, the junction contained 7 bases not matched to a gene. CDR3 protein: CASSPRLAEKETQYF. Written as DNA, the CDR3 is TGTGCCAGCAGTCCTCGACTAGCGGAAAAAGAGACCCAGTACTTC.

Ten or more counts support this clonotype. The chain recombines TRBV7-2 with TRBJ2-7, with D tentatively TRBD1 (6 bases). This CDR3 spans 13 amino acids. Germline CDR1 reads SGHTA; CDR2 reads FQGNSA. V shed 2 bases and J shed 5 bases, with 10 bases lying between them. The CDR3: CASSLSGDHEQYF. DNA for the CDR3: TGTGCCAGCAGCTTATCAGGGGACCACGAGCAGTACTTC.

This clonotype was detected only once. Since a much larger clone is just one base distant, this may be a read error. J is TRBJ2-5 and V is TRBV10-3, with 7 bases identical to TRBD1. The end of the DNA is better explained by TRBJ2-1, so the J call may be wrong. The CDR3 sequence is 14 residues long. Germline V lookup: CDR1 ENHRY, CDR2 SYGVKD. CDR3 nucleotide sequence: TGTGCCATCAGTCCCGGGGACAGCGGAGAGACCCAGTTCTTC. Translation: CAISPGDSGETQFF.

This clonotype occurred many times. The rearrangement links TRBV6-1 to TRBJ2-4; 9 bases are a match to TRBD2. The CDR3 covers 12 residues. V was clipped by 0 bases and J by 14 bases; unmatched bases: 2. Per germline, CDR1 MNHNS and CDR2 SASEGT. DNA of the CDR3: TGTGCCAGCAGTGAAGCCTTAGCGGGGGAGTACTTC. Protein sequence: CASSEALAGEYF.

This clonotype was observed at least ten times. The J gene is TRBJ1-3, the V gene TRBV7-2, with 10 bases fitting TRBD1. The CDR3 is made up of 17 amino acids. Germline CDR1 is SGHTA and CDR2 is FQGNSA. V lost 1 base and J lost 1; bases outside the gene matches: 4. The CDR3 nucleotides read TGTGCCAGCAGCTTAGGAGGACAGGGGGGATCTGGAAACACCATATATTTT. This translates into CASSLGGQGGSGNTIYF.

This clonotype was seen at least ten times. The chain recombines TRBV7-9 with TRBJ2-2; 9 bases map to TRBD2. The CDR3 consists of 18 residues. Germline CDR1 SEHNR, CDR2 FQNEAQ (reference sequence). The ends lost 0 bases at V and 1 base at J; junction bases unmatched: 6. CDR3 in amino acids: CASSLAPLAGMNTGELFF. The CDR3 nucleotides read TGTGCCAGCAGCTTAGCGCCCCTAGCGGGAATGAACACCGGGGAGCTGTTTTTT.